This T cell receptor beta chain was documented in a study of blood T cells in healthy people across ages. A second PCR of about 6 to 11 cycles used a sample-barcoded 5' primer and a J-beta primer mix. TCRdb re-called the 5' RACE reads through MiXCR, storing one row per CDR3 protein. The sample holds around 1,000,000 distinct CDR3 sequences, 35% to 40% seen once. CDR3 size: 17 residues. J gave up 4 bases and V 10 bases, and 20 bases lay outside the gene matches. The germline CDR1 and CDR2 sequences are ENHRY and SYGVKD. The people who gave samples were healthy Caucasians from Russia, aged roughly 6 to 90.

This TCR was sampled from a man aged 18 to 29 in good health. The source material was blood. The V and J genes are TRBV10-3 and TRBJ1-1; TRBD1 aligns across 8 bases. CDR3 DNA: TGTGCCACCTCCGGTCTGAGTCCCGGGACAGGCGTCACTGAAGCTTTCTTT. Encoded protein: CATSGLSPGTGVTEAFF.